Below are 25 T cell receptor beta chains sequenced from a single sample in a study of blood T cell repertoires in COVID-19. The repertoire was sequenced with immunoSEQ multiplex PCR; TCRdb's copy has only in-frame clones and lacks some. Here the sample spans some 44,000 clones, about 91% being singletons. What was sequenced was peripheral blood. Receptors were obtained from a man in his 60s with active COVID-19.

The genes are TRBV4-2 and TRBJ2-3; 13 bases are a match to TRBD2. The CDR3 sequence is 19 residues long. The germline gives CDR1 LGHNA, CDR2 YNFKEQ. V lost 0 bases to trimming and J lost 2 bases; unmatched junction nucleotides: 8. CDR3 in amino acids: CASSQEAITSGGVTDTQYF. The CDR3 bases are TGTGCCAGCAGCCAAGAAGCCATCACTAGCGGGGGGGTCACAGATACGCAGTATTTT.

The chain has TRBV9 and TRBJ2-3; a weak D match, TRBD1 (5 bases). V shed 0 bases and J shed 5 bases, with 13 bases lying between them. Germline V gene data show CDR1 as SGDLS and CDR2 as YYNGEE. The length of the CDR3 is 15 residues. The DNA of the CDR3 is TGTGCCAGCAGCGTAGGGCCCAGGGTGGGAGATACGCAGTATTTT. Encoded protein: CASSVGPRVGDTQYF.

V is TRBV7-3 and J is TRBJ2-2; 9 bases agree with TRBD2. The V and J ends lost 2 bases and 7 bases, in that order; junction bases with no gene match: 11. This CDR3 spans 17 amino acids. Germline lookup yields CDR1 SGHTA and CDR2 FQGTGA. As DNA, the CDR3 is TGTGCCAGCAGCTTATTGGCGGGAGGGCCTTTGAACGGGGAGCTGTTTTTT. Translation: CASSLLAGGPLNGELFF.

The chain carries TRBV10-3 and TRBJ2-3; TRBD1 might be the D (5 bases). Between the trimmed V and J ends, which lost 6 bases and 2 bases, there was a span of 6 bases. Germline assignment: CDR1 ENHRY and CDR2 SYGVKD. CDR3 length: 12 amino acids. This CDR3 is CAIRDNTDTQYF. CDR3 sequence (DNA): TGTGCCATCAGGGACAACACAGATACGCAGTATTTT.

The chain couples TRBV19 to TRBJ2-1; no reliable D call. Trimming took off 0 bases at V and 10 bases at J, with 7 bases between the two ends. The CDR3 is made up of 12 amino acids. Germline assignment: CDR1 LNHDA and CDR2 SQIVND (reference sequence). CDR3 amino acids: CASSIEAQEQFF. In nucleotides, the CDR3 is TGTGCCAGTAGTATAGAAGCACAGGAGCAGTTCTTC.

V gene TRBV9 combines with J gene TRBJ2-3; TRBD2 matches at 13 bases. J was trimmed by 5 bases and V by 4 bases; bases with no gene match: 10. The length of the CDR3 is 17 residues. CDR1 is SGDLS and CDR2 is YYNGEE in the germline V gene. The CDR3 spells CASSSRRLAGGEDTQYF. CDR3 sequence (DNA): TGTGCCAGCAGCTCACGCCGACTAGCGGGGGGAGAAGATACGCAGTATTTT.

This clone was recorded once. The chain links TRBV5-6 to TRBJ1-1; 8 positions agree with TRBD1. This CDR3 comprises 15 residues. Germline V gene sequence: CDR1 SGHDT, CDR2 YYEEEE. J was trimmed by 5 bases and V by 0 bases; bases with no gene match: 6. The CDR3 reads CASSLVWTGKTEAFF. CDR3 DNA sequence: TGTGCCAGCAGCTTGGTTTGGACAGGGAAGACTGAAGCTTTCTTT.

The chain recombines TRBV6-5 with TRBJ1-1; 7 positions agree with TRBD1. The CDR3 has 16 residues. The germline gives CDR1 MNHEY, CDR2 SVGAGI. The J segment lost 1 base and the V segment lost 3 bases, leaving 8 bases of the junction unmatched. CDR3 residues: CASSYNGYRGNTEAFF. CDR3 in DNA: TGTGCCAGCAGTTATAACGGTTACAGGGGGAACACTGAAGCTTTCTTT.

CDR3 sequence (DNA): TGTGCCAGTAATGGCAGGGGTCATGGCTACACCTTC. Its protein is CASNGRGHGYTF. The chain recombines TRBV19 with TRBJ1-2; D might be TRBD1 (6 bases). V lost 7 bases, J lost 6 bases, and 12 bases lay in between. This CDR3 is built from 12 residues. Germline values: CDR1 LNHDA, CDR2 SQIVND (reference sequence).

The rearrangement links TRBV6-1 to TRBJ1-5; D possibly corresponds to TRBD1 (6 bases). The CDR3 extends over 13 amino acids. With 3 bases removed from V and 6 bases from J, the gap between germline ends came to 9 bases. Germline loops: CDR1 MNHNS, CDR2 SASEGT. The CDR3 DNA reads TGTGCCAGCAGTGAGACAGGTGGTCAGCCCCAGCATTTT. Protein product: CASSETGGQPQHF.

The chain combines TRBV19 with TRBJ1-5; TRBD1 matches at 8 bases. The germline V gene has CDR1 LNHDA and CDR2 SQIVND (reference sequence). J lost 5 bases, V lost 6 bases, and 9 bases had no gene match. There are 15 residues in the CDR3. The CDR3 nucleotides read TGTGCCAGTAGCACGCACGGACAGGGTGATCAGCCCCAGCATTTT. It specifies CASSTHGQGDQPQHF.

This clone was seen a few times. The chain employs TRBV28 and TRBJ1-5, with 9 bases that match TRBD1. The germline V gene encodes CDR1 MDHEN and CDR2 SYDVKM. The length of the CDR3 is 15 residues. V lost 6 bases and J lost 9; bases outside the gene matches: 12. CDR3 protein: CASSEPGQGPLPQHF. CDR3 DNA sequence: TGTGCCAGCAGCGAACCGGGACAGGGCCCGTTGCCCCAGCATTTT.

V gene TRBV6-5 combines with J gene TRBJ2-1, with D possibly matching TRBD2 (6 bases). The V end was cut by 6 bases, the J end by 5 bases, with 17 bases between. Germline V CDR1 and CDR2: MNHEY, SVGAGI. The CDR3 is 15 amino acids. The CDR3 nucleotides read TGTGCCAGCAGAAACACTGGGGCGGGGAACAATGAGCAGTTCTTC. Protein: CASRNTGAGNNEQFF.

This chain connects TRBV7-3 to TRBJ1-1; the D gene is possibly TRBD1 (5 bases). V was clipped by 4 bases and J by 3 bases, with 18 bases between them. This CDR3 has 16 amino acids. The germline V gene has CDR1 SGHTA and CDR2 FQGTGA. CDR3 coding DNA: TGTGCCAGCAGCTACCAAGGCGGGGGACGGTACACTGAAGCTTTCTTT. Protein sequence: CASSYQGGGRYTEAFF.

This rearrangement joins TRBV5-1 to TRBJ2-4; 7 bases agree with TRBD1. The germline V gene encodes CDR1 SGHRS and CDR2 YFSETQ. V shed 4 bases, J shed 6 bases, and the junction held 4 bases outside the gene matches. The CDR3 runs to 13 residues. The DNA for the CDR3 is TGCGCCAGCAGCCCGGGACAGACAAACATTCAGTACTTC. Translating it yields CASSPGQTNIQYF.

The rearrangement uses TRBV6-5 and TRBJ2-5, with D perhaps matching TRBD1 (6 bases). Trimming took 1 base from V and 0 from J, leaving 6 bases between them. The CDR3 is 14 residues long. CDR1 and CDR2 (germline): MNHEY, SVGAGI. CDR3 bases: TGTGCCAGCAGTTACTGGGACAACCAAGAGACCCAGTACTTC. It is translated as CASSYWDNQETQYF.

This clone was counted a single time. The chain uses TRBV5-6 and TRBJ1-2; TRBD1 agrees at 9 bases. Unmatched junction bases numbered 6, after V lost 4 bases and J lost 5 bases. This CDR3 region has 14 residues. The germline CDR1 and CDR2 sequences are SGHDT and YYEEEE. This CDR3 reads CASSQTGGGYGYTF. The CDR3 bases are TGTGCCAGCAGCCAAACAGGGGGCGGGTATGGCTACACCTTC.

The V call is TRBV9, the J call TRBJ2-7, with D hard to call. The V and J ends lost 0 bases and 0 bases respectively, with 7 bases between them. This CDR3 is built from 14 residues. Per the germline V gene, CDR1 is SGDLS and CDR2 is YYNGEE. CDR3 in amino acids: CASSVVAYSYEQYF. The CDR3 DNA reads TGTGCCAGCAGCGTAGTAGCCTACTCCTACGAGCAGTACTTC.

This clone was observed a few times. The chain is built from TRBV5-1 and TRBJ2-7; TRBD1 matches 8 bases. Germline values: CDR1 SGHRS, CDR2 YFSETQ. The V gene end was trimmed by 3 bases and the J gene end by 7 bases; junction bases not matched to a gene: 9. This CDR3 is built from 14 residues. CDR3 protein: CASSSTGTGGEQYF. The CDR3 DNA follows: TGCGCCAGCAGCTCCACCGGGACAGGTGGAGAGCAGTACTTC.

The chain recombines TRBV29-1 with TRBJ1-5; maybe TRBD1 (5 bases). CDR1 is SQVTM, CDR2 ANQGSEA, per germline. The length of the CDR3 is 15 residues. Trimming removed 4 bases from V and 0 bases from J, with 13 bases in between. The CDR3 spells CSVGAGSGSNQPQHF. CDR3 bases: TGCAGCGTTGGGGCAGGGTCGGGTAGCAATCAGCCCCAGCATTTT. Full variable domain (remainder filled in from reference TRBV29-1 and TRBJ1-5): SAVISQKPSRDICQRGTSLTIQCQVDSQVTMMFWYRQQPGQSLTLIATANQGSEATYESGFVIDKFPISRPNLTFSTLTVSNMSPEDSSIYLCSVGAGSGSNQPQHFGDGTRLSIL.

The table lists this clone with a few counts. This rearrangement joins TRBV6-1 to TRBJ2-2; 10 nucleotides line up with TRBD2. CDR1 and CDR2 from the germline V gene are MNHNS and SASEGT. V gave up 2 bases and J gave up 3 bases; unmatched junction bases: 0. The CDR3 is made up of 15 amino acids. CDR3 sequence reads: CASSELAGDTGELFF. The CDR3 region has the DNA TGTGCCAGCAGTGAACTAGCGGGAGACACCGGGGAGCTGTTTTTT.

J is TRBJ2-5 and V is TRBV29-1, with 7 bases aligning to TRBD1. CDR3 length: 13 amino acids. The ends lost 7 bases at V and 2 bases at J; junction bases unmatched: 7. Germline V gene data show CDR1 as SQVTM and CDR2 as ANQGSEA. The CDR3 nucleotides read TGCAGCGCCGATGGACAGGTACAAGAGACCCAGTACTTC. Its translation is CSADGQVQETQYF.

V is TRBV9 and J is TRBJ1-2; tentative D call: TRBD1 (5 bases). Germline CDR1 and CDR2: SGDLS and YYNGEE. The CDR3 spans 14 residues. Trimming shortened V by 4 bases and J by 8 bases, and 18 bases separated the two germline ends. The CDR3 is CASSQRGGLGGYTF. CDR3 DNA: TGTGCCAGCAGCCAGCGGGGGGGACTCGGAGGCTACACCTTC.

The rearrangement uses TRBV7-9 and TRBJ1-1, with 10 bases matching TRBD1. Losses at the gene ends were 5 bases for V and 4 bases for J; bases not matched to a gene: 4. The germline CDR1 and CDR2 sequences are SEHNR and FQNEAQ (reference sequence). The CDR3 totals 14 residues. The CDR3 nucleotides are TGTGCCAGCAGCCCGGGACAGGGGAGCACTGAAGCTTTCTTT. Encoded protein: CASSPGQGSTEAFF.

The chain couples TRBV9 to TRBJ2-2; maybe TRBD1 (5 bases). The CDR3 is 13 residues long. The V and J ends lost 6 bases and 4 bases respectively, with 10 bases between them. Germline-derived CDR1 and CDR2 are SGDLS and YYNGEE. In DNA, the CDR3 is TGTGCCAGCACCTTAGGGGTCACCGGGGAGCTGTTTTTT. Translation: CASTLGVTGELFF.